The 9 T cell receptor beta chains in this list originate from one sample, sequenced in a study of regulatory T cells in long-lasting Graves disease. Building of the TCR beta libraries involved iRepertoire HTBI primers and Arm-PCR of CDR3 regions. One entry per CDR3 protein, called by TCRdb with MiXCR from the multiplex PCR reads. This sample yields roughly 500,000 distinct CDR3 sequences, of which roughly 13% are seen a single time; approximately 9.3% belongs to the top ten. Time point indicated: newly diagnosed GD, antithyroid drugs for less than 3 months. Preparation of the TCR library used RNA extracted from PBMCs. The same data also contributed to another study, on T cells in Graves' hyperthyroidism and ophthalmopathy.

The input for sequencing was peripheral blood mononuclear cells (PBMCs), taken at new diagnosis, from a patient treated with antithyroid drugs. These receptors all come from a man aged 25 to 40 with Graves disease.

This sequence joins TRBV27 and TRBJ2-1, with a weak D call TRBD2 (6 bases). The CDR3 is 15 residues long. The V and J ends lost 2 bases and 3 bases respectively, with 11 bases between them. Looked up from germline, CDR1 is MNHEY and CDR2 is SMNVEV (reference sequence). In DNA form, the CDR3 reads TGTGCCAGCAGTTTAAGGGCGGGATTCTACAATGAGCAGTTCTTC. This gives the protein CASSLRAGFYNEQFF.

This clonotype was seen repeatedly, ten times or more. This chain connects TRBV12-3 or TRBV12-4 to TRBJ1-1; perhaps TRBD1 as D (5 bases). Trimming took off 3 bases at V and 0 bases at J, with 8 bases between the two ends. The CDR3 extends over 14 amino acids. CDR3 residues: CASSFQGVNTEAFF. In DNA, the CDR3 is TGTGCCAGCAGTTTCCAAGGGGTGAACACTGAAGCTTTCTTT.

This chain connects TRBV3-1 to TRBJ1-3, with D uncertain. This CDR3 is 14 amino acids long. V lost 5 bases and J lost 5, with 13 bases in between. Germline CDR1 LGHDT, CDR2 YNNKEL (reference sequence). Written as DNA, the CDR3 is TGTGCCAGCAGCGGCTCCCAGAGCCGAAACACCATATATTTT. Translation: CASSGSQSRNTIYF.

This clonotype was detected ten times or more. V and J are TRBV10-3 and TRBJ2-2, with D maybe TRBD2 (5 bases). Per the germline V gene, CDR1 is ENHRY and CDR2 is SYGVKD. The CDR3 spans 14 residues. V was pared by 3 bases and J by 3 bases, with 8 bases between. CDR3 region: CAISEGGDTGELFF. The CDR3 DNA reads TGTGCCATCAGTGAAGGAGGCGACACCGGGGAGCTGTTTTTT.

The DNA of the CDR3 is TGTGCCAGCTCACCAGGGGACCCAGTCCGCGTGGGGCAGTTCTTC. Its protein product is CASSPGDPVRVGQFF. This chain joins TRBV18 and TRBJ2-3; D tentatively fits TRBD1 or TRBD2 (5 bases each). The J call is in doubt because the DNA end fits TRBJ2-1 better. The length of the CDR3 is 15 residues. Germline values: CDR1 KGHSH, CDR2 LQKENI.

The chain combines TRBV19 with TRBJ1-5; 7 nucleotides line up with TRBD1. Germline V gives CDR1 LNHDA, CDR2 SQIVND (reference sequence). V was clipped by 7 bases and J by 6 bases; unmatched bases: 12. The CDR3 has 15 residues. The CDR3 coding sequence is TGTGCCAGTATAATGGGATCGGGACAGCCTCAGCCCCAGCATTTT. Its protein product is CASIMGSGQPQPQHF.

There are many counts of this clonotype. J is TRBJ1-3 and V is TRBV12-3 or TRBV12-4; D uncertain. V shed 2 bases and J shed 2 bases, with 7 bases lying between them. The length of the CDR3 is 14 residues. The CDR3 loop is CASSLRVTGNTIYF. In DNA form, the CDR3 reads TGTGCCAGCAGTTTACGGGTTACTGGAAACACCATATATTTT.

The sample holds many counts of this clonotype. The rearrangement joins TRBV27 to TRBJ2-7; 8 bases fit TRBD1. The CDR3 sequence is 13 residues long. Germline lookup yields CDR1 MNHEY and CDR2 SMNVEV (reference sequence). V trimming: 10 bases; J trimming: 5 bases; junction bases outside the gene matches: 10. In DNA, the CDR3 is TGTGCCACCTCGACAGGGGTTGGCAACGAGCAGTACTTC. It translates to CATSTGVGNEQYF.

The chain carries TRBV28 and TRBJ2-1, with a possible D match to TRBD2 (6 bases). Gene TRBJ2-7 matches the end of the DNA better, so the J call may be wrong. In germline, CDR1 is MDHEN, CDR2 SYDVKM. This CDR3 is 12 amino acids long. The CDR3 nucleotides are TGTGCCAGCAGAAATTCGGCGGGAGAGCAGTACTTC. It is translated as CASRNSAGEQYF.